The 26 T cell receptor beta chains given below trace back to one sample, sequenced in a study of OX40 agonist ivuxolimab in advanced cancers. TCRdb's table, derived via immunoSEQ multiplex PCR, lists solely in-frame clones and lacks some. Here the sample spans about 80,000 clones, approximately 86% being singletons. The starting material was CD4+ or CD8+ T cells sorted from blood, obtained in a trial of the OX40 agonist ivuxolimab. These receptors all stem from an adult with an advanced solid tumor such as melanoma, head and neck, liver or kidney cancer.

The V call is TRBV5-4, the J call TRBJ1-3; D unresolved. Per the germline V gene, CDR1 is SGHNT and CDR2 is YYREEE (reference sequence). This CDR3 spans 17 amino acids. The ends were cut back, 0 bases at V and 4 bases at J, with 17 bases in the middle. CDR3 sequence: CASSLGRGEVRGNTIYF. CDR3 sequence (DNA): TGTGCCAGCAGCTTGGGTCGTGGGGAAGTCAGAGGAAACACCATATATTTT.

V gene TRBV19 combines with J gene TRBJ2-4, with D perhaps given as TRBD1 or TRBD2 (5 bases each). Per the germline V gene, CDR1 is LNHDA and CDR2 is SQIVND (reference sequence). The CDR3 is 12 residues long. V was clipped by 6 bases and J by 15 bases, with 18 bases between them. The CDR3 sequence is CASSPNSRGLYF. CDR3 nucleotides: TGTGCCAGTAGCCCCAATTCGAGGGGTCTGTACTTC.

J is TRBJ2-7 and V is TRBV18, with D perhaps TRBD2 (6 bases). V was shortened by 1 base and J by 3 bases, with 10 bases between the two germline ends. The CDR3 runs 14 residues. CDR1 and CDR2 from the germline V gene are KGHSH and LQKENI. The DNA for the CDR3 is TGTGCCAGCTCACCACGGCGGGACGACTACGAGCAGTACTTC. Encoded protein: CASSPRRDDYEQYF.

The chain has TRBV18 and TRBJ1-2; D unresolved. Germline loops: CDR1 KGHSH, CDR2 LQKENI. The CDR3 is 13 residues long. V dropped 4 bases and J dropped 3 bases, with 9 bases sitting between them. The CDR3 region is CASSLEWDYGYTF. As DNA, the CDR3 is TGTGCCAGCTCACTGGAGTGGGACTATGGCTACACCTTC.

This clone was observed once. The chain couples TRBV9 to TRBJ2-3; no reliable D call. V lost 1 base and J lost 4, with 7 bases in between. The germline V gene encodes CDR1 SGDLS and CDR2 YYNGEE. The CDR3 sequence is 13 residues long. The CDR3 sequence is CASSVTPSDTQYF. The CDR3 bases are TGTGCCAGCAGCGTAACGCCTTCAGATACGCAGTATTTT.

V is TRBV2 and J is TRBJ2-7; 12 nucleotides align to TRBD2. The germline gives CDR1 SNHLY, CDR2 FYNNEI. There are 14 residues in the CDR3. The V gene end was trimmed by 6 bases and the J gene end by 5 bases; junction bases not matched to a gene: 5. In DNA, the CDR3 is TGTGCCAGCAGCACTAGCGGGAGGATCGACGAGCAGTACTTC. Protein: CASSTSGRIDEQYF.

V gene TRBV7-3 combines with J gene TRBJ2-7; a possible D gene is TRBD2 (6 bases). Trimming took 1 base from V and 5 from J, leaving 15 bases between them. The CDR3 sequence is 15 residues long. Per the germline V gene, CDR1 is SGHTA and CDR2 is FQGTGA. CDR3 sequence: CASSLIGGPEDEQYF. CDR3 coding DNA: TGTGCCAGCAGCTTAATCGGGGGACCGGAGGACGAGCAGTACTTC. Full variable domain (rest looked up from reference TRBV7-3 and TRBJ2-7): GAGVSQTPSNKVTEKGKYVELRCDPISGHTALYWYRQSLGQGPEFLIYFQGTGAADDSGLPNDRFFAVRPEGSVSTLKIQRTERGDSAVYLCASSLIGGPEDEQYFGPGTRLTVT.

The rearrangement links TRBV27 to TRBJ1-5; D is possibly TRBD1 (5 bases). Looked up from germline, CDR1 is MNHEY and CDR2 is SMNVEV (reference sequence). The CDR3 loop spans 19 amino acids. With 3 bases removed from V and 6 bases from J, the gap between germline ends came to 27 bases. The CDR3: CASSLGEDRPIEESQPQHF. CDR3 nucleotides: TGTGCCAGCAGTTTGGGGGAGGACCGCCCCATTGAAGAAAGTCAGCCCCAGCATTTT.

This chain joins TRBV9 and TRBJ2-3; D assignment may be TRBD1 or TRBD2 (6 bases each). Trimming stripped 0 bases from V and 3 bases from J, with 11 bases between. CDR1 and CDR2 from the germline V gene are SGDLS and YYNGEE. This CDR3 contains 15 residues. CDR3 coding DNA: TGTGCCAGCAGCGTAGGGGGGGCCAGAACAGATACGCAGTATTTT. Protein sequence: CASSVGGARTDTQYF.

The rearrangement uses TRBV15 and TRBJ2-7; D is unclear. The V gene lost 0 bases and the J gene lost 5 bases, with 11 bases spanning the gap. The V gene's germline CDR1 is LNHNV and CDR2 YYDKDF (reference sequence). This CDR3 region has 14 residues. This CDR3 reads CATSRDGPWDEQYF. In DNA form, the CDR3 reads TGTGCCACCAGCAGAGATGGGCCGTGGGACGAGCAGTACTTC.

This chain's CDR3 is CASSQDPAGRNQPQHF. For the CDR3, the DNA is TGTGCCAGCAGCCAAGACCCGGCAGGGCGGAATCAGCCCCAGCATTTT. The rearrangement links TRBV4-2 to TRBJ1-5; a weak D match, TRBD1 (5 bases). The CDR3 is 16 residues long. Germline CDR1 is LGHNA and CDR2 is YNFKEQ. V lost 0 bases to trimming and J lost 4 bases, with 13 bases between them.

This clone appeared a few times. V gene TRBV18 combines with J gene TRBJ2-5, with unresolved D. The germline CDR1 and CDR2 sequences are KGHSH and LQKENI. Deletions cut 0 bases from V and 1 base from J, with 6 bases between. This CDR3 has 14 residues. DNA for the CDR3: TGTGCCAGCTCACCACCCAATGGCCAAGAGACCCAGTACTTC. It is translated as CASSPPNGQETQYF.

This clone appeared a few times. V and J are TRBV4-2 and TRBJ1-5; D ambiguous. Germline CDR1 is LGHNA and CDR2 is YNFKEQ. With 4 bases removed from V and 4 bases from J, the gap between germline ends came to 2 bases. The CDR3 has 11 amino acids. In DNA, the CDR3 is TGTGCCAGCAGCCTAAATCAGCCCCAGCATTTT. Its protein product is CASSLNQPQHF.

This chain connects TRBV5-1 to TRBJ2-7, with D perhaps assigned TRBD1 or TRBD2 (5 bases each). Trimming took off 0 bases at V and 0 bases at J, with 7 bases between the two ends. The germline gives CDR1 SGHRS, CDR2 YFSETQ. The CDR3 has 14 amino acids. CDR3 bases: TGCGCCAGCAGCTTGGAGGGGAGCTCCTACGAGCAGTACTTC. It yields the protein CASSLEGSSYEQYF.

The rearrangement uses TRBV9 and TRBJ1-6; D gene unclear. V gave up 0 bases and J gave up 8 bases, with 12 bases separating them. Germline V gene sequence: CDR1 SGDLS, CDR2 YYNGEE. The CDR3 has 15 residues. The CDR3 protein is CASSVGPPRHSPLHF. In DNA, the CDR3 is TGTGCCAGCAGCGTAGGGCCCCCCAGGCATTCACCCCTCCACTTT.

The chain couples TRBV5-1 to TRBJ1-1; TRBD1 matches at 9 bases. The CDR3 sequence is 15 residues long. With V trimmed by 3 bases and J by 6 bases, 9 bases remained unmatched. In germline, CDR1 is SGHRS, CDR2 YFSETQ. The CDR3, as DNA: TGCGCCAGCAGCTCATCGGGACAGGGTGTATCTGAAGCTTTCTTT. This encodes CASSSSGQGVSEAFF.

CDR3 coding DNA: TGTGCCAGTCTACCATCCGCAACTAATGAAAAACTGTTTTTT. Residues: CASLPSATNEKLFF. This rearrangement joins TRBV6-1 to TRBJ1-4; D not certain. CDR1 and CDR2 (germline): MNHNS, SASEGT. Trimming removed 9 bases from V and 0 bases from J, with 11 bases in between. This CDR3 is 14 amino acids long.

The gene calls are TRBV7-8 and TRBJ1-6; the match to TRBD1 covers 8 bases. The V and J ends lost 6 bases and 7 bases, in that order; junction bases with no gene match: 5. This CDR3 region has 14 residues. The V gene's germline CDR1 is SGHVS and CDR2 FQNEAQ. The CDR3 nucleotides read TGTGCCAGCAGAACGGGACAGGTGAATTCACCCCTCCACTTT. This sequence encodes CASRTGQVNSPLHF.

This chain joins TRBV7-2 and TRBJ1-6; D is unresolved. The CDR3 is made up of 12 amino acids. Germline V lookup: CDR1 SGHTA, CDR2 FQGNSA. The ends were cut back, 8 bases at V and 6 bases at J, with 8 bases in the middle. The CDR3 region has the DNA TGTGCCAGCCGCATGACTAATTCACCCCTCCACTTT. Translating gives CASRMTNSPLHF.

This chain connects TRBV7-9 to TRBJ2-1, with D possibly being TRBD1 (8 bases). CDR3 length: 16 amino acids. V gave up 5 bases and J gave up 4 bases, with 18 bases separating them. Germline V gene data show CDR1 as SEHNR and CDR2 as FQNEAQ (reference sequence). CDR3 loop: CASSLPYRGGYNEQFF. Written as DNA, the CDR3 is TGTGCCAGCAGCCTCCCATACAGGGGGGGTTACAATGAGCAGTTCTTC.

CDR3 region: CASSPGLAGNLYNEQFF. The CDR3 DNA is TGTGCCAGCAGCCCGGGACTAGCGGGAAACCTATACAATGAGCAGTTCTTC. This chain uses TRBV9 with TRBJ2-1, with 13 nucleotides matching TRBD2. Germline lookup yields CDR1 SGDLS and CDR2 YYNGEE. J was trimmed by 4 bases and V by 4 bases; bases with no gene match: 8. This CDR3 comprises 17 residues.

The V and J genes are TRBV7-9 and TRBJ1-3, with 7 positions matching TRBD1. This CDR3 comprises 16 residues. The germline V gene encodes CDR1 SEHNR and CDR2 FQNEAQ (reference sequence). With 1 base clipped from V and 0 bases from J, the junction kept 3 bases outside the gene matches. In DNA form, the CDR3 reads TGTGCCAGCAGCTTAGAGACAGGGCACTCTGGAAACACCATATATTTT. It translates to CASSLETGHSGNTIYF.

The rearrangement joins TRBV2 to TRBJ1-5, with D maybe TRBD1 (5 bases). This CDR3 region has 13 residues. CDR1 SNHLY and CDR2 FYNNEI come from the germline V gene. V was trimmed by 10 bases and J by 4 bases, leaving 14 bases between them. CDR3 residues: CATNWGPNQPQHF. The CDR3, as DNA: TGTGCCACCAATTGGGGACCAAATCAGCCCCAGCATTTT.

The genes are TRBV27 and TRBJ2-2, with 10 bases aligning to TRBD2. The CDR3 is 17 residues long. Losses at the gene ends were 0 bases for V and 8 bases for J; bases not matched to a gene: 9. Per the germline V gene, CDR1 is MNHEY and CDR2 is SMNVEV (reference sequence). CDR3 residues: CASSLSRTSGPNGELFF. DNA for the CDR3: TGTGCCAGCAGTTTATCGAGGACTAGCGGCCCTAATGGGGAGCTGTTTTTT.

The chain combines TRBV28 with TRBJ2-3; TRBD1 is a possible D gene (6 bases). CDR1 is MDHEN and CDR2 is SYDVKM in the germline V gene. This CDR3 has 12 residues. The V end lost 5 bases, the J end lost 7 bases, and 10 bases lay between the germline ends. DNA for the CDR3: TGTGCCAGCAGTCGTGGACAGAATACGCAGTATTTT. It translates to CASSRGQNTQYF.

This clone ranks as medium-sized. The chain couples TRBV6-5 to TRBJ1-3; TRBD1 matches at 8 bases. The V and J ends lost 7 bases and 3 bases, in that order; junction bases with no gene match: 5. Germline values: CDR1 MNHEY, CDR2 SVGAGI. The CDR3 is 14 residues long. The CDR3 protein is CASTTGGSGNTIYF. The DNA for the CDR3 is TGTGCCAGCACTACAGGGGGAAGTGGAAACACCATATATTTT.